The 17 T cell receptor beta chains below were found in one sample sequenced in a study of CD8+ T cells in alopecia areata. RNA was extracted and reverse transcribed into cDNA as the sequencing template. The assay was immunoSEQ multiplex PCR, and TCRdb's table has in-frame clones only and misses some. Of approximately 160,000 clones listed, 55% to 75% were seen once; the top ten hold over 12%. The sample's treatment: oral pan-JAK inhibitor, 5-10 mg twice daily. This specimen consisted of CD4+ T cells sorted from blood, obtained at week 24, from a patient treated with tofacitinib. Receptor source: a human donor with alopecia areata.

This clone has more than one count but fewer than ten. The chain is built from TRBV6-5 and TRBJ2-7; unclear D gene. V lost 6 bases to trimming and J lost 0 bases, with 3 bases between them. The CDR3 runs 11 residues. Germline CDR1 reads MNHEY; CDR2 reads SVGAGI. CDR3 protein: CASRHSYEQYF. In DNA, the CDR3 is TGTGCCAGCAGACACTCCTACGAGCAGTACTTC.

CDR3 DNA sequence: TGCAGCGTTGAAGCCCCCGGGACAGGGGTATCCGAGCAGTACTTC. Residues: CSVEAPGTGVSEQYF. The chain combines TRBV29-1 with TRBJ2-7; TRBD1 agrees at 10 bases. The V gene's germline CDR1 is SQVTM and CDR2 ANQGSEA. The CDR3 has 15 amino acids. V gave up 1 base and J gave up 6 bases; unmatched junction bases: 9.

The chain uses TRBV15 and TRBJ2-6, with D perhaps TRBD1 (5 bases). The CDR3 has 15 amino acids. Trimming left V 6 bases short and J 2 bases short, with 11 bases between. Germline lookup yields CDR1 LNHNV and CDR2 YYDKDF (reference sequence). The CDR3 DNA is TGTGCCACCAGAACCACAGGACCTGGGGCCAACGTCCTGACTTTC. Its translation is CATRTTGPGANVLTF. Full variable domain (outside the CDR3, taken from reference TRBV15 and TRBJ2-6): DAMVIQNPRYQVTQFGKPVTLSCSQTLNHNVMYWYQQKSSQAPKLLFHYYDKDFNNEADTPDNFQSRRPNTSFCFLDIRSPGLGDTAMYLCATRTTGPGANVLTFGAGSRLTVL.

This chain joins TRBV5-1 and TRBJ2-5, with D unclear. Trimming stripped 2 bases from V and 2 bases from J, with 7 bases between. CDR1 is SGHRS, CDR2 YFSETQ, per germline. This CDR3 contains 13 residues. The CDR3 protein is CASSFGRQETQYF. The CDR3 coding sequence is TGCGCCAGCAGCTTTGGGCGGCAAGAGACCCAGTACTTC.

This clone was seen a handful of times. CDR3 residues: CASSLGTWTDTQYF. The CDR3 nucleotides are TGTGCCAGCAGCTTAGGTACTTGGACAGATACGCAGTATTTT. The chain has TRBV11-2 and TRBJ2-3, with D unclear. From germline, CDR1 is SGHAT and CDR2 FQNNGV. This CDR3 is 14 amino acids long. V was trimmed by 1 base and J by 3 bases, leaving 8 bases between them.

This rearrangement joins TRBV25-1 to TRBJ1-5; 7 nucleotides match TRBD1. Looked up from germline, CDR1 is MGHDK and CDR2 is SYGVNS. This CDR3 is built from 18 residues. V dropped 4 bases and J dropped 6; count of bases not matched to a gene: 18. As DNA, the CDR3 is TGTGCCAGCAGTGCCGAAGACGGGCAGGGGGATAGTCTTCAGCCCCAGCATTTT. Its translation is CASSAEDGQGDSLQPQHF.

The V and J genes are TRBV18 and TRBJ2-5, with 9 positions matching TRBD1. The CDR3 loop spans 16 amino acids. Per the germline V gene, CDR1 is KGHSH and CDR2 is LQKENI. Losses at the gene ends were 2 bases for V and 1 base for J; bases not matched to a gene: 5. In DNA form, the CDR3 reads TGTGCCAGCTCACCAATCGGGACAGGGATCCAAGAGACCCAGTACTTC. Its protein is CASSPIGTGIQETQYF.

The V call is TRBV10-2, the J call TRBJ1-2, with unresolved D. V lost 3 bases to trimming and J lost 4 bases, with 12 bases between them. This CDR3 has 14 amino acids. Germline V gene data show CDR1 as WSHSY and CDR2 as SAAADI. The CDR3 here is CASSEVGQGYGYTF. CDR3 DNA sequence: TGCGCCAGCAGTGAAGTCGGCCAAGGCTATGGCTACACCTTC.

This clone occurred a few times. DNA of the CDR3: TGTGCCAGCAGCGTTGCCTCGGGACTAGCAACAGATACGCAGTATTTT. This encodes CASSVASGLATDTQYF. This chain joins TRBV9 and TRBJ2-3; the match to TRBD2 covers 9 bases. In germline, CDR1 is SGDLS, CDR2 YYNGEE. The CDR3 length is 16 residues. Trimming cost V 2 bases and J 3 bases; bases outside gene matches: 7.

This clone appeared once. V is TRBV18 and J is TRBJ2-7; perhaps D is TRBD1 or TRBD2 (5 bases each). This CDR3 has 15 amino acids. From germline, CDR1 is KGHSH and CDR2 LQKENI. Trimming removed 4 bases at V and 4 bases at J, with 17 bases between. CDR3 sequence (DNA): TGTGCCAGCTCACTAATGAAGGGGCCGGGGTACGAGCAGTACTTC. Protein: CASSLMKGPGYEQYF.

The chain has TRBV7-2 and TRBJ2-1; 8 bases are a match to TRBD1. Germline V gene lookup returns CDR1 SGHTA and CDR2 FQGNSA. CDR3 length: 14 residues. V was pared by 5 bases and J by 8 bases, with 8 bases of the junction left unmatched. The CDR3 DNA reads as TGTGCCAGCAGCCGAGAGGGACAGGCGTATGAGCAGTTCTTC. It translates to CASSREGQAYEQFF. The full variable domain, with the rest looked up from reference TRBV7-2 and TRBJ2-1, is GAGVSQSPSNKVTEKGKDVELRCDPISGHTALYWYRQSLGQGLEFLIYFQGNSAPDKSGLPSDRFSAERTGGSVSTLTIQRTQQEDSAVYLCASSREGQAYEQFFGPGTRLTVL.

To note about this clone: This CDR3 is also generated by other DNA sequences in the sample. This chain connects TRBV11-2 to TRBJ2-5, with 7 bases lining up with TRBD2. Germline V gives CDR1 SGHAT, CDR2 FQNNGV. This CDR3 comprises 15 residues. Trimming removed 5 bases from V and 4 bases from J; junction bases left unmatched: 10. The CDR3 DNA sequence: TGTGCCAGCAGCCCCATTGGGGGGGGTCGAGAGACCCAGTACTTC. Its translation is CASSPIGGGRETQYF.

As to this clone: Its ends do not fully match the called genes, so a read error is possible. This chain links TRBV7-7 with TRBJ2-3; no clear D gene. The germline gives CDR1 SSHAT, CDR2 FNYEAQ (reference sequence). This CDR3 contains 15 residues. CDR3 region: CASSLGLSGTDTQYF. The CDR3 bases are TGTGCTAGCAGCTTAGGCCTTAGTGGCACAGATACGCAGTATTTT.

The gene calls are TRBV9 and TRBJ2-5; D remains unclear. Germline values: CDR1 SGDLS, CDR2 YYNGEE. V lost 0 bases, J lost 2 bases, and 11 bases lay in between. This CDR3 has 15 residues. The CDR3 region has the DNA TGTGCCAGCAGCGTAGCCCTGTTGCAACAAGAGACCCAGTACTTC. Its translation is CASSVALLQQETQYF. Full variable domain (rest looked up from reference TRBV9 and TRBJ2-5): DSGVTQTPKHLITATGQRVTLRCSPRSGDLSVYWYQQSLDQGLQFLIQYYNGEERAKGNILERFSAQQFPDLHSELNLSSLELGDSALYFCASSVALLQQETQYFGPGTRLLVL.

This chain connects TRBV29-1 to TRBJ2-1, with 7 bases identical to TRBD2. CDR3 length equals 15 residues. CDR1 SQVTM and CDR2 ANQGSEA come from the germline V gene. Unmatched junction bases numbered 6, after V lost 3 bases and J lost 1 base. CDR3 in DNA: TGCAGCGTTGAGGCGGGCGGGAGTTCCTACAATGAGCAGTTCTTC. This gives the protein CSVEAGGSSYNEQFF.

CDR3 nucleotides: TGTGCCAGCAGTGGACCTTCTGGCGAGCAGTACTTC. It codes for CASSGPSGEQYF. This sequence joins TRBV6-1 and TRBJ2-7; D uncertain. This CDR3 is 12 amino acids long. In germline, CDR1 is MNHNS, CDR2 SASEGT. Deletions cut 4 bases from V and 6 bases from J, with 10 bases between.

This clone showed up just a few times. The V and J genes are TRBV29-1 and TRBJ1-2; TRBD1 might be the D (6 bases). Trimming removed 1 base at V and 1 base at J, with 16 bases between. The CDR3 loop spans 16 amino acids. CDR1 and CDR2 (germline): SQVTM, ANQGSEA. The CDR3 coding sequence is TGCAGCGTTGAAGGGTTGAAGGGGGAGATTAACTATGGCTACACCTTC. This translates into CSVEGLKGEINYGYTF.